The clone carrying this T cell receptor beta chain was seen ten or more times. Its antigen remains unidentified. Time point denoted: sample taken at primary tumor resection. Untreated early-stage non-small cell lung cancer patients, over 55 in total, were the donors. Sequencing of whole RNA from tumor, nontumor lung or frozen PBMC involved no sorting. TCR cDNA molecules each had a unique molecular identifier. TCRdb redid the calling of the 5' RACE reads with MiXCR, one entry per CDR3 protein. Of approximately 94,000 distinct CDR3 sequences in the sample, roughly 4.5% were seen once. V lost 8 bases to trimming and J lost 5 bases, with 16 bases between them. CDR3 length: 14 amino acids. CDR1 and CDR2 (germline): MNHEY, SMNVEV (reference sequence). The data belong to a study of spatial heterogeneity in lung cancer. General observations from the study: Tumoral mutation counts were tracked by counts of expanded intratumoral alpha and beta TCRs.

The V and J genes are TRBV27 and TRBJ2-1; TRBD2 might be the D (7 bases). The clonotype comes from a male donor with early-stage non-small cell lung cancer. Material: lung tumor tissue, obtained at surgery. The CDR3 nucleotides read TGTGCCAGCCGTAAGGGGGGGCACAACAATGAGCAGTTCTTC. Translated: CASRKGGHNNEQFF.